This T cell receptor (beta chain) was identified in a study of blood T cell repertoires in COVID-19. Study in general: Recovered status in Cohort 3 required two negative PCRs, clearance, or symptom resolution. From T cells, B-cell-depleted T cells, or PBMCs came the material, which was cDNA or gDNA.

This clone was observed a handful of times. Assignment of participants to cohorts was predicated upon participant-reported clinical history. Assay: immunoSEQ multiplex PCR; the TCRdb copy retains only in-frame clones and omits some. The table records approximately 360,000 clones, 80% to 90% of them present only once. The J segment lost 7 bases and the V segment lost 4 bases, leaving 3 bases of the junction unmatched. From germline, CDR1 is SGHNT and CDR2 YYREEE (reference sequence). CDR3 length equals 14 residues. The sequence derives from a man aged 40-49 years in a cohort exposed to, infected with or recovered from COVID-19 (not recorded which). The specimen sequenced was PBMCs or T cells enriched from blood (not recorded which). The chain joins TRBV5-4 to TRBJ1-4; 11 positions match TRBD1. In DNA, the CDR3 is TGTGCCAGCAGCCAGGACAGGGGGCGTGAAAAACTGTTTTTT. Protein product: CASSQDRGREKLFF.